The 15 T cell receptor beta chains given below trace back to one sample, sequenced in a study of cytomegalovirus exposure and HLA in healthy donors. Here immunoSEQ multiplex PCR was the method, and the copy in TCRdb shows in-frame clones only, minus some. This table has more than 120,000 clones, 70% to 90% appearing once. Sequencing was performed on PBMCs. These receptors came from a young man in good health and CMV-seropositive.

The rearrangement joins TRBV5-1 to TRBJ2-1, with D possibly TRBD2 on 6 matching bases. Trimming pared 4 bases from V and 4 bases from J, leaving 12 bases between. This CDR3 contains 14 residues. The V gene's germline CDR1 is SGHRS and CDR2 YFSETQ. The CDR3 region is CASSPGRDYNEQFF. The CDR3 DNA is TGCGCCAGCAGCCCCGGGCGGGATTACAATGAGCAGTTCTTC.

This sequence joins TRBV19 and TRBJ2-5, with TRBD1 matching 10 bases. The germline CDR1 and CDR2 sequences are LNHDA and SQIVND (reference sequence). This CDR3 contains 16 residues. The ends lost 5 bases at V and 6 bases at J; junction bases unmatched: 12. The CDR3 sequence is CASSPGTGDVKKTQYF. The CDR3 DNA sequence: TGTGCCAGTAGTCCGGGGACAGGGGATGTTAAAAAGACCCAGTACTTC.

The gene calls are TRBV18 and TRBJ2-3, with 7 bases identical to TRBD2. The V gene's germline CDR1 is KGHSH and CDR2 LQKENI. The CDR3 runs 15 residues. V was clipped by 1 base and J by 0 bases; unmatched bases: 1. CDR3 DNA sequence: TGTGCCAGCTCACCACGTAGCGGGAGCACAGATACGCAGTATTTT. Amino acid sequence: CASSPRSGSTDTQYF.

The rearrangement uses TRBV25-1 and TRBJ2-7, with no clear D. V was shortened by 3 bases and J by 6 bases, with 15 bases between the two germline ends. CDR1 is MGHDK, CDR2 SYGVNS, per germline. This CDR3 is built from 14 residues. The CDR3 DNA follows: TGTGCCAGCAGTGATTTGGGCCCACACCCCGAGCAGTACTTC. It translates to CASSDLGPHPEQYF.

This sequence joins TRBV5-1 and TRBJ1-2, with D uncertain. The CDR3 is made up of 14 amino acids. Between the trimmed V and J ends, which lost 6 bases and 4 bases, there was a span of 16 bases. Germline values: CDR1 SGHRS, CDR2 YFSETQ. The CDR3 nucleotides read TGCGCCAGCACCTCAGAGGAGAGAAGCTATGGCTACACCTTC. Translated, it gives CASTSEERSYGYTF.

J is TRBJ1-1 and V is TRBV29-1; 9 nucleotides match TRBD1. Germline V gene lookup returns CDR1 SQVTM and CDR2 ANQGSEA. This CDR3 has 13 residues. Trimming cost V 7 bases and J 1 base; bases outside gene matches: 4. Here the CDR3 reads CSEGQGPNTEAFF. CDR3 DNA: TGCAGCGAAGGACAGGGGCCGAACACTGAAGCTTTCTTT.

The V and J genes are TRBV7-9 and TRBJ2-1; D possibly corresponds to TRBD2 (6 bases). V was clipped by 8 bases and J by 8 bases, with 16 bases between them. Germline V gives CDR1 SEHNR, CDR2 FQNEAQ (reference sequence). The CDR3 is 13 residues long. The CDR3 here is CASSPGGLHEQFF. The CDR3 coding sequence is TGTGCCAGCTCCCCCGGAGGGCTACATGAGCAGTTCTTC.

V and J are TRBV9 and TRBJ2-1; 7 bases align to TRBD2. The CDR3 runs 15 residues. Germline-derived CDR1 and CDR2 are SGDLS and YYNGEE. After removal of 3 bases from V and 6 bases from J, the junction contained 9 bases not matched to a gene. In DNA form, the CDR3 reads TGTGCCAGCAGCGAGCCCTTAGCGGGCAGCAATGAGCAGTTCTTC. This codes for CASSEPLAGSNEQFF.

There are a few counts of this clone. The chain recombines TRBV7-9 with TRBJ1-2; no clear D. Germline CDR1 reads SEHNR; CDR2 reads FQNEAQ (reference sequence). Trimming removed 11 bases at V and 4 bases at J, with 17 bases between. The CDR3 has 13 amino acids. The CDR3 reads CAVEEPIPYGYTF. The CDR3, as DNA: TGTGCCGTAGAAGAGCCGATCCCCTATGGCTACACCTTC.

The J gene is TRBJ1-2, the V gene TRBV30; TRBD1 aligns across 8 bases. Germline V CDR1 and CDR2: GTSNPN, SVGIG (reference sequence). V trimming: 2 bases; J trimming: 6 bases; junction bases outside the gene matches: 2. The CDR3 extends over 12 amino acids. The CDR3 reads CAWSWTGHGYTF. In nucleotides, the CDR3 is TGTGCCTGGAGTTGGACAGGGCATGGCTACACCTTC.

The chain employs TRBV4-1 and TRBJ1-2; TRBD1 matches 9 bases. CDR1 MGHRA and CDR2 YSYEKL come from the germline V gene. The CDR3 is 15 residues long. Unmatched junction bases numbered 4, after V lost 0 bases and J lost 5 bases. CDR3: CASSQDEDRGYGYTF. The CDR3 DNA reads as TGCGCCAGCAGCCAAGACGAGGACAGGGGTTATGGCTACACCTTC.

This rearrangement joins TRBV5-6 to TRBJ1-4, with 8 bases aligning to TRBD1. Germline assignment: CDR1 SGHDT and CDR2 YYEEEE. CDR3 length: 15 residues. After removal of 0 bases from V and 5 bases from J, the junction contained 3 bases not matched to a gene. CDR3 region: CASSLARQGNEKLFF. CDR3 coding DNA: TGTGCCAGCAGCTTGGCGCGACAGGGGAATGAAAAACTGTTTTTT. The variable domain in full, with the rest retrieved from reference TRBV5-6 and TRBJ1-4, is DAGVTQSPTHLIKTRGQQVTLRCSPKSGHDTVSWYQQALGQGPQFIFQYYEEEERQRGNFPDRFSGHQFPNYSSELNVNALLLGDSALYLCASSLARQGNEKLFFGSGTQLSVL.

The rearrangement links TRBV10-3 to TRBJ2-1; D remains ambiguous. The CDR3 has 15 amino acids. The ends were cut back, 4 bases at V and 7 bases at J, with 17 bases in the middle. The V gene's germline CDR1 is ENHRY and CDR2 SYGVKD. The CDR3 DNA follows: TGTGCCATCAGTGCTCGTGGTCTGGAGTTTAATGAGCAGTTCTTC. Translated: CAISARGLEFNEQFF.

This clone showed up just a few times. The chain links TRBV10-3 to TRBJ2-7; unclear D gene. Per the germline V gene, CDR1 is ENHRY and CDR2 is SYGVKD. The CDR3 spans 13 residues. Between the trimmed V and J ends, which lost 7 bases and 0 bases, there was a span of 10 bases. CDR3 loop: CAIKQVSSYEQYF. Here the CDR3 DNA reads TGTGCCATCAAGCAGGTCAGCTCCTACGAGCAGTACTTC.

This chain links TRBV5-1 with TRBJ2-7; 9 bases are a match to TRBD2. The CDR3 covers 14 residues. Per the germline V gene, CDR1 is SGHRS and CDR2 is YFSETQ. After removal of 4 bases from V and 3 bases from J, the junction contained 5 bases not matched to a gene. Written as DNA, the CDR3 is TGCGCCAGCAGCACCAGCGGGGGGCACTACGAGCAGTACTTC. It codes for CASSTSGGHYEQYF.